This T cell receptor beta chain was profiled in a study of regulatory T cells in long-lasting Graves disease. Study at large: Persistence in Graves' disease denoted antithyroid drug use beyond 5 years alongside positive TSH receptor antibodies.

Arm-PCR with iRepertoire HTBI primers amplified the CDR3 regions for these TCR beta libraries. MiXCR, run by TCRdb on the multiplex PCR reads, gives a single entry per CDR3 protein. The top ten hold approximately 8% of the sample, which has about 470,000 distinct CDR3 sequences, around 21% seen once. General study results and limits: Thyroid tissue went unstudied; only peripheral blood was examined. Comparison showed that persistent patients shared more public clonotypes (roughly 2,500) than new patients (nearly 1,000).

Time point defined: persistent/refractory GD, antithyroid drugs over 5 years with positive TRAb. There was RNA extracted from PBMCs, and the TCR library was made from it. Points on this clonotype: Its antigen is not identified.

This receptor was taken from a female donor with Graves disease. Material: peripheral blood mononuclear cells (PBMCs), obtained when the disease was refractory, from a patient treated with antithyroid drugs.

CDR3 DNA: TGTGCCAGCAGTTACCCGGTGGGATTTAGCAATCAGCCCCAGCATTTT. Residues: CASSYPVGFSNQPQHF. The chain employs TRBV6-5 and TRBJ1-5; D not certain. Trimming removed 2 bases at V and 0 bases at J, with 11 bases between. Germline-derived CDR1 and CDR2 are MNHEY and SVGAGI. The CDR3 extends over 16 amino acids.